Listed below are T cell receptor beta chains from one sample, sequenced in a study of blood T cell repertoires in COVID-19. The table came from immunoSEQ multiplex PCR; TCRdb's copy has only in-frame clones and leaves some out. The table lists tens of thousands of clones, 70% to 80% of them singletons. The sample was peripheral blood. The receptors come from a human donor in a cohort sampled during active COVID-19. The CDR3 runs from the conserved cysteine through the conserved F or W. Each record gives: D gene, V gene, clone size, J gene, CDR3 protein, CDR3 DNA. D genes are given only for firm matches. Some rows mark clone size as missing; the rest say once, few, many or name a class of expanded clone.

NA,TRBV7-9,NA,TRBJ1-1,CASSLVVGSMNTEAFF,TGTGCCAGCAGCTTAGTGGTGGGCAGCATGAACACTGAAGCTTTCTTT
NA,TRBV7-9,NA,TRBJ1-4,CASSGGGRFMSNEKLFF,TGTGCCAGCAGCGGGGGGGGCAGGTTCATGTCTAATGAAAAACTGTTTTTT
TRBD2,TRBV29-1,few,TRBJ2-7,CSVEVWLAGAGYEQYF,TGCAGCGTTGAAGTTTGGCTAGCGGGAGCTGGATACGAGCAGTACTTC
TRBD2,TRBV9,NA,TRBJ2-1,CASSAGTSGGRDEQFF,TGTGCCAGCAGCGCAGGGACTAGCGGGGGGAGGGATGAGCAGTTCTTC
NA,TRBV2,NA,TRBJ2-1,CASSEDFNSYNEQFF,TGTGCCAGCAGTGAGGACTTCAACTCCTACAATGAGCAGTTCTTC
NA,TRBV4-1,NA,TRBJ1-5,CASSQGWGHQPQHF,TGCGCCAGCAGCCAAGGGTGGGGGCACCAGCCCCAGCATTTT
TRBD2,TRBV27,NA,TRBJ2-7,CASSSIAGGYEQYF,TGTGCCAGCAGTTCGATAGCGGGAGGTTACGAGCAGTACTTC
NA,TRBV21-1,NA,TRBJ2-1,CASSKDLGPPQGEQFF,TGTGCCAGCAGCAAAGATCTAGGTCCTCCCCAGGGTGAGCAGTTCTTC
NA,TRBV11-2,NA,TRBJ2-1,CASSLEGYFYNEQFF,TGTGCCAGCAGCTTGGAGGGTTACTTCTACAATGAGCAGTTCTTC
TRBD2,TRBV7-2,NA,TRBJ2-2,CASSTGTTTGELFF,TGTGCCAGCAGCACCGGGACTACGACCGGGGAGCTGTTTTTT
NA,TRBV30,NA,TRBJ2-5,CAWSVHGSEVLKEETQYF,TGTGCCTGGAGTGTACACGGGAGCGAGGTCTTGAAGGAAGAGACCCAGTACTTC
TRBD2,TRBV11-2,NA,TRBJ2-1,CASSTEPAGGLNEQFF,TGTGCCAGCAGCACCGAACCAGCGGGGGGGCTCAATGAGCAGTTCTTC
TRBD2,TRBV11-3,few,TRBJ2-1,CASSPGTSGGAEQFF,TGTGCCAGCAGCCCCGGGACTAGCGGGGGGGCTGAGCAGTTCTTC
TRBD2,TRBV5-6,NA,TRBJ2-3,CASSGVTGTSGTNTDTQYF,TGTGCCAGCAGCGGAGTAACCGGGACTAGCGGGACAAACACAGATACGCAGTATTTT